This T cell receptor beta chain was documented in a study of blood T cell repertoires in COVID-19 (dated by TCRdb to the early 2020s). Concerning the study at large: The collaborator samples originated in the United States, Italy and Spain and spanned the acute and convalescent phases of COVID-19. The material from the prospective study consisted of cDNA or gDNA derived from T cells, B-cell-depleted T cells, or PBMCs. The dataset comprised deeply sampled blood TCRbeta repertoires from subjects exposed to, actively infected with, or recovered from COVID-19. The repertoires were released in a freely available public database intended as a resource for research on the immune response to SARS-CoV-2. Samples were obtained from the ongoing ImmuneRACE study (first 160 participants) and from some 1,300 subjects provided by 6 global collaborators. The sample metadata nearly always contained a de-identified subject ID, COVID-19 status, age in years and sex. HLA class I and class II types, where available, came from metadata supplied by the sample provider rather than from assay-based typing. Overall study results and their limits: How much clinical and demographic metadata was included differed by source and by participant, and the metadata was provided uncurated.

Worth noting for this clone: The antigen this receptor binds is unknown. No qualities accompany the bases; no much larger clone lies one base away. This sample also contains other DNA sequences that code for the same CDR3.

A distance of 5 bases separates the germline ends of V and J, which lose 2 bases and 1 base respectively. There are 13 amino acids in the CDR3, from cysteine to phenylalanine inclusive. CDR3 DNA is the only sequence kept; it has 39 bases, read in frame from the first base. TCRbeta CDR3 regions were amplified from genomic DNA by means of the immunoSEQ Assay, a bias-controlled multiplex PCR. Per the original workflow: Within the assay, amplification of reference gene primers was used to estimate how many nucleated cells each sample contained. Sequence reads were collapsed and filtered to measure the absolute abundance of every unique TCRbeta CDR3 rearrangement. For each sample, productive Simpson clonality was calculated as the square root of Simpson's diversity index across productive rearrangements. TCRdb retrieved this table from immuneACCESS and kept in-frame rearrangements only. Not all clones are present; in checked studies, unresolved V genes account for under half, and no reason is known for the remainder. V and J calls and clone size follow that table, whereas D and trimming were derived from the DNA. The sample profile shows around 120,000 clones; about 85% of them were found once. The ten top clones hold more than 2% of the sample.

The collaborating institutions used their own protocols to collect whole blood in K2EDTA tubes. For TCRbeta analysis, collaborators shipped samples as frozen whole blood, isolated PBMCs, or DNA extracted from either of those sample types. The rearranged chain carries TRBV12-3 or TRBV12-4 and TRBJ1-1, with no D gene named confidently. The sequence was collected from a human donor in a cohort sampled during active COVID-19. Specimen: peripheral blood. The DNA is TGTGCCAGCAGTTTATCGGGGAACACTGAAGCTTTCTTT. Translated, this is CASSLSGNTEAFF.